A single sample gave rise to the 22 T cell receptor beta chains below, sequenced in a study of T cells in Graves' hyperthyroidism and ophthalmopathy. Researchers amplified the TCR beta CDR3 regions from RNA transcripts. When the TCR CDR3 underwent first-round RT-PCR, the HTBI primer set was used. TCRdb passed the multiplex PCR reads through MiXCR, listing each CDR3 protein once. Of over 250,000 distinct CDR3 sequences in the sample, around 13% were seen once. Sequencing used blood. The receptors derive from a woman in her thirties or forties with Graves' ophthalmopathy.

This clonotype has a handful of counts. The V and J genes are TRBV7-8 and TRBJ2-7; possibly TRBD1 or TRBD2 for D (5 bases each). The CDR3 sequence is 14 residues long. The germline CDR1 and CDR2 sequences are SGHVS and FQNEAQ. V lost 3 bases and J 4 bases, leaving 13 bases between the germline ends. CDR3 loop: CASSFGRGPYEQYF. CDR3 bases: TGTGCCAGCAGCTTCGGACGGGGACCTTACGAGCAGTACTTC.

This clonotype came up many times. The CDR3 reads CASSGRDRPSNQPQHF. CDR3 coding DNA: TGTGCCAGCAGTGGCCGGGACAGGCCCTCCAATCAGCCCCAGCATTTT. The V call is TRBV6-1, the J call TRBJ1-5; 8 bases line up with TRBD1. CDR3 size: 16 residues. Per germline, CDR1 MNHNS and CDR2 SASEGT. V trimming: 4 bases; J trimming: 3 bases; junction bases outside the gene matches: 8.

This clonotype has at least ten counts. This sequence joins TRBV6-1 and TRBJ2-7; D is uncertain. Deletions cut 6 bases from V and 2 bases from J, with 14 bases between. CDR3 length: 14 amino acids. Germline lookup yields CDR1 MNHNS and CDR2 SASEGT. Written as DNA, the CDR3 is TGTGCCAGCAGCTTTTCTTACGAAGCCTACGAGCAGTACTTC. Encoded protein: CASSFSYEAYEQYF.

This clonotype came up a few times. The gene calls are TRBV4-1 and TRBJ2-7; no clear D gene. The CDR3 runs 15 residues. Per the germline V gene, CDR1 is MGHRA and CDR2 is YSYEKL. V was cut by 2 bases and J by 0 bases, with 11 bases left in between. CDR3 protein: CASSQQTLLSYEQYF. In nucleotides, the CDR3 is TGCGCCAGCAGCCAACAGACCCTCCTCTCCTACGAGCAGTACTTC.

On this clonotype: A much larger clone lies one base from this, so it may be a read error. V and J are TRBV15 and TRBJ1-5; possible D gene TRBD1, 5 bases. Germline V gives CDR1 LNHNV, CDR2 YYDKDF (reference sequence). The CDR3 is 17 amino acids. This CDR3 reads CVTSREGTWVRNQPQHF. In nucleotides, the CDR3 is TGTGTCACCAGCAGGGAGGGGACTTGGGTGCGCAATCAGCCCCAGCATTTT.

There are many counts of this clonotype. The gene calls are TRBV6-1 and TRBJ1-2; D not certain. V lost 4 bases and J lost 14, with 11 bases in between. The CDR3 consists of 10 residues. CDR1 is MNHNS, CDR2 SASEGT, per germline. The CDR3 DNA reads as TGTGCCAGCAGTGTACGACCGCATACCTTC. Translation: CASSVRPHTF.

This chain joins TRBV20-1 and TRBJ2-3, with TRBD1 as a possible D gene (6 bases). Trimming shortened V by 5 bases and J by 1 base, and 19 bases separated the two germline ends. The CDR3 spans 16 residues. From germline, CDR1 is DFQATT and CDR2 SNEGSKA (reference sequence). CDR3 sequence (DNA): TGCAGTGCTTCTCCCCTGGGGGCTTTGGGCACAGATACGCAGTATTTT. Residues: CSASPLGALGTDTQYF.

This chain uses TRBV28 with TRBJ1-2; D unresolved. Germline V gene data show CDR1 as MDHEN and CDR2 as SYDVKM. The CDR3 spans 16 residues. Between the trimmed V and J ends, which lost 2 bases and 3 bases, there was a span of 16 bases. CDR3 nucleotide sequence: TGTGCCAGCAGTTTAGCTGCGCGTAACTTACACTATGGCTACACCTTC. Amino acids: CASSLAARNLHYGYTF.

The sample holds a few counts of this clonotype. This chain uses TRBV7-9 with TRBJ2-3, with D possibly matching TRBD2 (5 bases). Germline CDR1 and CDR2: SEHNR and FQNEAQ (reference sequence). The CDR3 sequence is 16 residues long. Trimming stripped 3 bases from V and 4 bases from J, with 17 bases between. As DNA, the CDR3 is TGTGCCAGCAGCTTTCATGTAGTACTGGGAGCAGATACGCAGTATTTT. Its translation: CASSFHVVLGADTQYF.

The CDR3 here is CASSLESTPWQETQYF. For the CDR3, the DNA is TGTGCCAGCAGCTTGGAGTCCACCCCCTGGCAAGAGACCCAGTACTTC. The V gene is TRBV5-5, the J gene TRBJ2-5, with unresolved D. The ends were cut back, 0 bases at V and 2 bases at J, with 14 bases in the middle. The CDR3 totals 16 residues. Germline V gene sequence: CDR1 SGHKS, CDR2 YYEKEE (reference sequence).

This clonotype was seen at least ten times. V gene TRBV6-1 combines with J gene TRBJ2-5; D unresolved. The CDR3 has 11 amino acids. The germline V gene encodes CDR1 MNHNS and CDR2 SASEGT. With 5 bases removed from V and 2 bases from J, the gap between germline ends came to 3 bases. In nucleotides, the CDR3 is TGTGCCAGCAGTAAGCAAGAGACCCAGTACTTC. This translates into CASSKQETQYF.

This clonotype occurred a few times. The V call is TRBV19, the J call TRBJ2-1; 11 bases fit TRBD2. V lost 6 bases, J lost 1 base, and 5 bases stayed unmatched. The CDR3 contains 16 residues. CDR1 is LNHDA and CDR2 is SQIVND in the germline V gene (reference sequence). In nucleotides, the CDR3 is TGTGCCAGTAGCCAAGCTAGCGGGAGGTCCTACAATGAGCAGTTCTTC. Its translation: CASSQASGRSYNEQFF.

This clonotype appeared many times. CDR3 sequence: CASSWNTEAFF. CDR3 DNA: TGTGCCAGCAGTTGGAACACTGAAGCTTTCTTT. The V gene is TRBV12-3 or TRBV12-4, the J gene TRBJ1-1; D is ambiguous. CDR3 length: 11 amino acids. V lost 4 bases and J lost 1, with 1 base in between.

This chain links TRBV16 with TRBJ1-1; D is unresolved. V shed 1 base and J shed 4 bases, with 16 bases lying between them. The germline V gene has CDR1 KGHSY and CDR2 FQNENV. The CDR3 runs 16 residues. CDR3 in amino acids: CASSQYIPDLGTEAFF. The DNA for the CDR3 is TGTGCCAGCAGCCAATACATCCCTGACCTGGGCACTGAAGCTTTCTTT.

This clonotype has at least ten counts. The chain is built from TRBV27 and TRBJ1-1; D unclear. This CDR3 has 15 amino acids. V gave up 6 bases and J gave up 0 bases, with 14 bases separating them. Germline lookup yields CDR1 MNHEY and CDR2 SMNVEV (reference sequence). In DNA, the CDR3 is TGTGCCAGCAGGAGGACTTGGGTGATGAACACTGAAGCTTTCTTT. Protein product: CASRRTWVMNTEAFF.

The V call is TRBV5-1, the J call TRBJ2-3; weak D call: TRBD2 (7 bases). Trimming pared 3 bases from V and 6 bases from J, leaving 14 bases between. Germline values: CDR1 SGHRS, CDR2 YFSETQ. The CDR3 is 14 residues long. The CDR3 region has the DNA TGCGCCAGCAGCTCCTCGGGGGGCTGGGATACGCAGTATTTT. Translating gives CASSSSGGWDTQYF.

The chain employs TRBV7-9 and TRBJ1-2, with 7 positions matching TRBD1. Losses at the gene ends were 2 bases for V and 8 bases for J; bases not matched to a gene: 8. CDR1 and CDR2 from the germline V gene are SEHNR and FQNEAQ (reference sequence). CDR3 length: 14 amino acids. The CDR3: CASSLKGAEIGYTF. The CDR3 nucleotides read TGTGCCAGCAGCTTAAAGGGGGCTGAAATCGGCTACACCTTC.

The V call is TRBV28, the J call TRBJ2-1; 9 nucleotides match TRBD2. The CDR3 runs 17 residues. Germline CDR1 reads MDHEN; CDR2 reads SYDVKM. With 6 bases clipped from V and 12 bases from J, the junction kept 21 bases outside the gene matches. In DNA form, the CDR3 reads TGTGCCAGCAGACTGACGGGGGGCGGGAGGGCCGGGGGTGGGCAGTTCTTC. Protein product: CASRLTGGGRAGGGQFF.

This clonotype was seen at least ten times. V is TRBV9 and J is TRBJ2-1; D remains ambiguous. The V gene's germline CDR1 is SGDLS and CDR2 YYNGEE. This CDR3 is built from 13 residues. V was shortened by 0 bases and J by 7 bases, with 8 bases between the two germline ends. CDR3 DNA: TGTGCCAGCAGCGTAGTGGCGAAGAATGAGCAGTTCTTC. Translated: CASSVVAKNEQFF. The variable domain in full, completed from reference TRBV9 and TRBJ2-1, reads DSGVTQTPKHLITATGQRVTLRCSPRSGDLSVYWYQQSLDQGLQFLIQYYNGEERAKGNILERFSAQQFPDLHSELNLSSLELGDSALYFCASSVVAKNEQFFGPGTRLTVL.

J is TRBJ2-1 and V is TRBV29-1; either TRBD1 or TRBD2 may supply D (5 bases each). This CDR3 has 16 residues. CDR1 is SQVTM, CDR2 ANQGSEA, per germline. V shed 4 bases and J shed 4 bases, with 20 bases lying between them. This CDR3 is CSVGGMGGRLYNEQFF. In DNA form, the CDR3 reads TGCAGCGTTGGGGGGATGGGCGGGCGATTGTACAATGAGCAGTTCTTC.

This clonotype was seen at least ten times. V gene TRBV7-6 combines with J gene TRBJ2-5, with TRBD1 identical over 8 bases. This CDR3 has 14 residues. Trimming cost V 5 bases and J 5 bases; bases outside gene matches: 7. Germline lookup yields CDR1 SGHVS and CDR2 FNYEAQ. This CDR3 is CASSPTGAEETQYF. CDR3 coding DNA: TGTGCCAGCAGCCCGACAGGGGCCGAGGAGACCCAGTACTTC.

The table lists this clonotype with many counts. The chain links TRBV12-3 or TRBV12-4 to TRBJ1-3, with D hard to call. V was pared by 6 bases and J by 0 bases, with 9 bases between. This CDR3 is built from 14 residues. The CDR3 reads CASRVTLSGNTIYF. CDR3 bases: TGTGCCAGCAGAGTGACACTCTCTGGAAACACCATATATTTT.